Given below is one T cell receptor beta chain in context. The sample is drawn from a study of T cell changes during pregnancy in multiple sclerosis. Here immunoSEQ multiplex PCR was the method, and the copy in TCRdb shows in-frame clones only, minus some. The sample includes roughly 100,000 clones, roughly 92% of them seen just once. This CDR3 is built from 14 residues. Germline loops: CDR1 SQVTM, CDR2 ANQGSEA. V shed 5 bases, J shed 4 bases, and the junction held 7 bases outside the gene matches. Material: peripheral blood, obtained after pregnancy. The sequence was collected from a female donor with multiple sclerosis, enrolled in a pregnancy study. V usage is TRBV29-1 and J usage is TRBJ1-4; 7 positions match TRBD1. The CDR3 is CSVIGQASNEKLFF. Here the CDR3 DNA reads TGCAGCGTTATCGGACAGGCTAGTAATGAAAAACTGTTTTTT.